This T cell receptor (beta chain) originates from a study of blood T cells in healthy people across ages. The second PCR ran about 6 to 11 cycles with a sample-barcoded 5' primer and J-beta primers. Per sample, CDR3-containing paired-end reads numbered at least 2.5 million. TCRdb analysed the 5' RACE reads with MiXCR anew, one entry per CDR3 protein. The top ten clones hold roughly 19% of a sample with about 730,000 distinct CDR3 sequences, around 40% of them seen once. General study findings and limits: Long-lived donors had more naive CD4+ cells and higher diversity than aged donors.

As for this clonotype: As yet, its antigen is unknown.

This CDR3 is 15 amino acids long. V lost 4 bases, J lost 5 bases, and 7 bases stayed unmatched. CDR1 and CDR2 from the germline V gene are SGDLS and YYNGEE. Sample: blood. The genes are TRBV9 and TRBJ2-1, with 9 positions matching TRBD2. This receptor was taken from a woman aged 55-69 years in good health. CDR3 DNA sequence: TGTGCCAGCAGCCCCACTAGCGGGTTTGACAATGAGCAGTTCTTC. Translated, it gives CASSPTSGFDNEQFF.